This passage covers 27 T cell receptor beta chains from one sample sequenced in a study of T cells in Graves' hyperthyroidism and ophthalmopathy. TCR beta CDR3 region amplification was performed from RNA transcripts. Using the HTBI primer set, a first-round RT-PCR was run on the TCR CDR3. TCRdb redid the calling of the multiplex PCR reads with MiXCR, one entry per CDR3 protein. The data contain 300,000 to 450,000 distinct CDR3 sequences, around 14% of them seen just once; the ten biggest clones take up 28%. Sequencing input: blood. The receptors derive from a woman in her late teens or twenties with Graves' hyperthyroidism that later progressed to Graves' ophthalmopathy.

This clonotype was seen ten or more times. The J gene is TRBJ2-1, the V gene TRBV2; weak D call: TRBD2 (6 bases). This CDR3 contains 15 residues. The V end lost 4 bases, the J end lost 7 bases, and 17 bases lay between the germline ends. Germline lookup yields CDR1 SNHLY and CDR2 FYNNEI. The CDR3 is CASSALARGGNEQFF. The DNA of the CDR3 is TGTGCCAGCAGTGCACTAGCAAGGGGCGGGAATGAGCAGTTCTTC.

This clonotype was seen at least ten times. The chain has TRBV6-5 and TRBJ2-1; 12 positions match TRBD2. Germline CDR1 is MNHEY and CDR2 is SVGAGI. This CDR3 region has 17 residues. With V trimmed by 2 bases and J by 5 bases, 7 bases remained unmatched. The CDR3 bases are TGTGCCAGCAGTTACGGGGTAACTAGCGGGAGGAACAATGAGCAGTTCTTC. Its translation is CASSYGVTSGRNNEQFF.

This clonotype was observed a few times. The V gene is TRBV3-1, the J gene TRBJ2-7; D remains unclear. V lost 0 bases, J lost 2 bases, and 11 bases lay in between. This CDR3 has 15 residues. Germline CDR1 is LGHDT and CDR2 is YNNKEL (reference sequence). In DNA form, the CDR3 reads TGTGCCAGCAGCCAAGATTTGGGAACCCCCTACGAGCAGTACTTC. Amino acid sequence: CASSQDLGTPYEQYF.

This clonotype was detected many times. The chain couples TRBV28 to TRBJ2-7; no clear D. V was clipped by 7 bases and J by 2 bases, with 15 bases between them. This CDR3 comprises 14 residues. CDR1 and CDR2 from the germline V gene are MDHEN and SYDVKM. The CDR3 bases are TGTGCCAGCACCGTATCACTTACGACCTACGAGCAGTACTTC. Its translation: CASTVSLTTYEQYF. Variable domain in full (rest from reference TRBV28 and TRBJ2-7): DVKVTQSSRYLVKRTGEKVFLECVQDMDHENMFWYRQDPGLGLRLIYFSYDVKMKEKGDIPEGYSVSREKKERFSLILESASTNQTSMYLCASTVSLTTYEQYFGPGTRLTVT.

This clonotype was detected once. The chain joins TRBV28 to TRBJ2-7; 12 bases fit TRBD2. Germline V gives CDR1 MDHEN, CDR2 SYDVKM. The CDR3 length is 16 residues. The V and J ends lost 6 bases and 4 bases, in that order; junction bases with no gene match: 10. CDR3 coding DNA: TGTGCCAGCAGCCACTGGACTAGCGGGATCGAATACGAGCAGTACTTC. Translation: CASSHWTSGIEYEQYF.

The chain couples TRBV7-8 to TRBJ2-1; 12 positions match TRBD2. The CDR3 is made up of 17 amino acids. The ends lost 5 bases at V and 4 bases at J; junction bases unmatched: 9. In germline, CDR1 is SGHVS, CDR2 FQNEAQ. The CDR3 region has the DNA TGTGCCAGCAGCATCCGGACTAGCGGGACCGGGTACAATGAGCAGTTCTTC. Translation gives CASSIRTSGTGYNEQFF.

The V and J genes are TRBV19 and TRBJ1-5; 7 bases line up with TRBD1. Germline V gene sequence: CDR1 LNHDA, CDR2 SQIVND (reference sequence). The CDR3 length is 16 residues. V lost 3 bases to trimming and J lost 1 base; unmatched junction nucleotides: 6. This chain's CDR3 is CASSIWEGASNQPQHF. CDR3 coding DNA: TGTGCCAGTAGTATCTGGGAGGGGGCCAGCAATCAGCCCCAGCATTTT. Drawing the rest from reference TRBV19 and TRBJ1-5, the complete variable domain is DGGITQSPKYLFRKEGQNVTLSCEQNLNHDAMYWYRQDPGQGLRLIYYSQIVNDFQKGDIAEGYSVSREKKESFPLTVTSAQKNPTAFYLCASSIWEGASNQPQHFGDGTRLSIL.

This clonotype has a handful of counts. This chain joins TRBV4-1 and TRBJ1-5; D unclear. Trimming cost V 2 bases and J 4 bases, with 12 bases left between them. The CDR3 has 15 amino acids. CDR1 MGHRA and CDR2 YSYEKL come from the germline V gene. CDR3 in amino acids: CASSQIQSNNQPQHF. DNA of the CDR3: TGCGCCAGCAGCCAAATACAGAGCAATAATCAGCCCCAGCATTTT.

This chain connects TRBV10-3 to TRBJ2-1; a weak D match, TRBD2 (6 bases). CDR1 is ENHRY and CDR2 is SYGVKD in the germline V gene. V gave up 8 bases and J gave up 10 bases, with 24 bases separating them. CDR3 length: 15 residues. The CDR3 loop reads CAIPDWDFSPGEQFF. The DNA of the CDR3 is TGTGCCATCCCTGACTGGGACTTTTCGCCGGGAGAGCAGTTCTTC.

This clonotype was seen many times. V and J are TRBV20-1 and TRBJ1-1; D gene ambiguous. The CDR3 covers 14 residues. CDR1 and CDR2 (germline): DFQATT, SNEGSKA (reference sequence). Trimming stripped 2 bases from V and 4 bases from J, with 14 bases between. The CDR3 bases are TGCAGTGCTAGAAACCCTTCCCGGGGCACTGAAGCTTTCTTT. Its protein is CSARNPSRGTEAFF.

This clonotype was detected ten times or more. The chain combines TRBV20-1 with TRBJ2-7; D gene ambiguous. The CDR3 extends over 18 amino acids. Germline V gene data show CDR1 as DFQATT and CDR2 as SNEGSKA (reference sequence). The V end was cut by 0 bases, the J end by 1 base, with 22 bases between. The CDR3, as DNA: TGCAGTGCTAGAGATATAGGCATCACGCCATCTGGATCCTACGAGCAGTACTTC. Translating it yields CSARDIGITPSGSYEQYF.

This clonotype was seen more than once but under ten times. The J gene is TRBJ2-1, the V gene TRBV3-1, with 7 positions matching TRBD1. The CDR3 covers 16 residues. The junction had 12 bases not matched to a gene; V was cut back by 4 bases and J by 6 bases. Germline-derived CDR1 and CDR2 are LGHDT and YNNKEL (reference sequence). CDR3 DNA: TGTGCCAGCAGCCCAAGGACAGGACGGGGCCTCAATGAGCAGTTCTTC. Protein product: CASSPRTGRGLNEQFF.

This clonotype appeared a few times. As DNA, the CDR3 is TGTGCCAGCAGCCAAGGTCCCCTATACGAGCAGTACTTC. Amino acids: CASSQGPLYEQYF. The chain employs TRBV14 and TRBJ2-7; D is undetermined. Germline CDR1 and CDR2: SGHDN and FVKESK. The CDR3 has 13 amino acids. V lost 1 base, J lost 4 bases, and 8 bases lay in between.

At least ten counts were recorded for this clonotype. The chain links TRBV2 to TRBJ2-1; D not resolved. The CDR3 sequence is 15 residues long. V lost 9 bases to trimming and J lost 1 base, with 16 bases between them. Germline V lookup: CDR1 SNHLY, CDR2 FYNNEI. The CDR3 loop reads CASRPNSRSYNEQFF. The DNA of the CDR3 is TGTGCCAGTCGTCCCAACAGTCGGTCCTACAATGAGCAGTTCTTC.

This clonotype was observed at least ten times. For the CDR3, the DNA is TGCAGTGCTAGTACGTGGGCCCTGAGCTCCTACAATGAGCAGTTCTTC. This sequence encodes CSASTWALSSYNEQFF. The chain employs TRBV20-1 and TRBJ2-1, with no clear D. Trimming removed 3 bases at V and 0 bases at J, with 15 bases between. The CDR3 consists of 16 residues. The germline CDR1 and CDR2 sequences are DFQATT and SNEGSKA (reference sequence).

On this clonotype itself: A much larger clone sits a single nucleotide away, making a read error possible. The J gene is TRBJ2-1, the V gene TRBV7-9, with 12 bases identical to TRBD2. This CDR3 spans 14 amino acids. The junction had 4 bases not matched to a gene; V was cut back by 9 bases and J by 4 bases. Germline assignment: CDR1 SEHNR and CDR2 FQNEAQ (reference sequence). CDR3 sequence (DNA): TGTGCCAGACACACTAGCGGGAGGTACAATGAGCAGTTCTTC. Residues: CARHTSGRYNEQFF.

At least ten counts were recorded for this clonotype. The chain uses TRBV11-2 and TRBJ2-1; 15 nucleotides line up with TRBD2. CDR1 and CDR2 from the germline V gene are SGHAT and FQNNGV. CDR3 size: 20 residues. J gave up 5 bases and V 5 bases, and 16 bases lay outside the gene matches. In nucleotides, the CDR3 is TGTGCCAGCAGCCTCCCCCCCGGACTAGCGGGAGGGCAAAGGGACAATGAGCAGTTCTTC. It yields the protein CASSLPPGLAGGQRDNEQFF.

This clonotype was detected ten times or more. The CDR3 DNA is TGTGCCAGCAGTTTAGCCGGACGTAGCTCTGGAAACACCATATATTTT. It specifies CASSLAGRSSGNTIYF. The chain joins TRBV28 to TRBJ1-3, with D hard to call. The germline CDR1 and CDR2 sequences are MDHEN and SYDVKM. The CDR3 totals 16 residues. V lost 2 bases and J 0 bases, leaving 11 bases between the germline ends.

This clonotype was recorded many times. This chain's CDR3 is CASSLIAGLYNEQFF. The CDR3, as DNA: TGCGCCAGCAGCTTGATAGCGGGTCTATACAATGAGCAGTTCTTC. This chain uses TRBV5-1 with TRBJ2-1; 7 bases agree with TRBD2. Germline loops: CDR1 SGHRS, CDR2 YFSETQ. After removal of 1 base from V and 4 bases from J, the junction contained 5 bases not matched to a gene. The CDR3 has 15 residues.

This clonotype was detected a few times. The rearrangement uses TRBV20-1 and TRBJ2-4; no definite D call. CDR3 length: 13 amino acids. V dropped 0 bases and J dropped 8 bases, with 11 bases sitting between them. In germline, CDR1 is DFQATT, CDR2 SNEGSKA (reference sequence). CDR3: CSARDGGADIQYF. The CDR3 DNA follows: TGCAGTGCTAGAGATGGCGGCGCCGACATTCAGTACTTC.

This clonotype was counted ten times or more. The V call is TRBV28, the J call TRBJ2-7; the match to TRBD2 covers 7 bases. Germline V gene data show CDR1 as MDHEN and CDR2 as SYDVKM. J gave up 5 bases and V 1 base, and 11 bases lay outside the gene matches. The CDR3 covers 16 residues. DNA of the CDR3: TGTGCCAGCAGTTTATCTGTAGCGGGTCGACGCCACGAGCAGTACTTC. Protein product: CASSLSVAGRRHEQYF.

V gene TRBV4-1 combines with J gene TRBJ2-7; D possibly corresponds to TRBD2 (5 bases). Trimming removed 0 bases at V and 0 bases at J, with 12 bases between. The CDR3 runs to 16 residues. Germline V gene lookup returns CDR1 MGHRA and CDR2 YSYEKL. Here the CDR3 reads CASSQDEQRLSYEQYF. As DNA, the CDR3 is TGCGCCAGCAGCCAAGACGAACAGCGGCTCTCCTACGAGCAGTACTTC.

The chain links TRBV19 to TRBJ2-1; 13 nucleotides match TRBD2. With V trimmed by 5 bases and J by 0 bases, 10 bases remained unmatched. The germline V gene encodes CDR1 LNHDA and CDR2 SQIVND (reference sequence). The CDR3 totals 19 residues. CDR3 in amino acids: CASSAGLAGLTDSYNEQFF. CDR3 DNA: TGTGCCAGTAGTGCGGGACTAGCGGGATTAACAGACTCCTACAATGAGCAGTTCTTC.

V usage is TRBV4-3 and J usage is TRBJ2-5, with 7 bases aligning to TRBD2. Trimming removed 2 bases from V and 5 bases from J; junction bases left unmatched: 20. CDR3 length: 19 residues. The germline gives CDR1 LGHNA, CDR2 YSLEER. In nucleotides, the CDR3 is TGCGCCAGCAGCCAAAAGAGTTGGGGGGGGGTGTATAGTATGGAGACCCAGTACTTC. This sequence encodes CASSQKSWGGVYSMETQYF.

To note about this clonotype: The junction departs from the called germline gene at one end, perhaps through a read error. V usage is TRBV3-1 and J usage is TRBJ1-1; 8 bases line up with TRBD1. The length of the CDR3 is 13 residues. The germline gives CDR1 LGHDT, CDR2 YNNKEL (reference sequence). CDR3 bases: TGTGCCAGCAGTCAATCAGGGGGCACTGAAGCTCTCTTT. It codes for CASSQSGGTEALF. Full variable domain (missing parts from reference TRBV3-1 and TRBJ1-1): DTAVSQTPKYLVTQMGNDKSIKCEQNLGHDTMYWYKQDSKKFLKIMFSYNNKELIINETVPNRFSPKSPDKAHLNLHINSLELGDSAVYFCASSQSGGTEALFGQGTRLTVV.

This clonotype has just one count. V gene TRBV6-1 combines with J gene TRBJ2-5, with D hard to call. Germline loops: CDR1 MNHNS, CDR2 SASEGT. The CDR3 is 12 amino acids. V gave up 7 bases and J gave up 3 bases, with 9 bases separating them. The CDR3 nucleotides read TGTGCCAGCAACGACTTAGAAGAGACCCAGTACTTC. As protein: CASNDLEETQYF.

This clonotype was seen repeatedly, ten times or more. The CDR3 loop reads CASSYNTYEQYF. CDR3 DNA sequence: TGTGCCAGCAGTTACAACACCTACGAGCAGTACTTC. The rearrangement joins TRBV6-1 to TRBJ2-7; no reliable D call. Germline CDR1 is MNHNS and CDR2 is SASEGT. The CDR3 runs to 12 residues. The V end lost 5 bases, the J end lost 2 bases, and 7 bases lay between the germline ends.